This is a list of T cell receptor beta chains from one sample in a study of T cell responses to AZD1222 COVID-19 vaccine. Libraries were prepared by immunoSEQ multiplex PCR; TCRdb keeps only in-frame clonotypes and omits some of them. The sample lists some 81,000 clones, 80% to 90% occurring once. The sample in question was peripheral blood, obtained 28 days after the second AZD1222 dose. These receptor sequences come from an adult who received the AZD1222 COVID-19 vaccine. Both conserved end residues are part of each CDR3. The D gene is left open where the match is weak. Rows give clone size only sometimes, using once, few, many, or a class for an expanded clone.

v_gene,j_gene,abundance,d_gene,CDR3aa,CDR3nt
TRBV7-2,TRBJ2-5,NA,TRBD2,CASSHWGSGGLRETQYF,TGTGCCAGCAGCCACTGGGGTAGCGGGGGTTTAAGGGAGACCCAGTACTTC
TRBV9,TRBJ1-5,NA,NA,CASSPDSYSNQPQHF,TGTGCCAGCAGCCCGGACAGTTATAGCAATCAGCCCCAGCATTTT
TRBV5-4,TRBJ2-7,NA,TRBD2,CASSSQSSGGYEQYF,TGTGCCAGCAGCTCCCAGTCTAGCGGGGGGTACGAGCAGTACTTC
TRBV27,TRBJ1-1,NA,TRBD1,CASSLFRQGGRGTEAFF,TGTGCCAGCAGTTTATTCCGACAGGGTGGTCGGGGCACTGAAGCTTTCTTT
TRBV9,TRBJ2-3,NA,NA,CASKRSVETDTQYF,TGTGCCAGCAAAAGGAGTGTGGAGACAGATACGCAGTATTTT
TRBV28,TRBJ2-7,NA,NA,CASSKTGFYEQYF,TGTGCCAGCAGTAAAACAGGGTTTTACGAGCAGTACTTC
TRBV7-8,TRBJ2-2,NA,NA,CASSLGGGSGNTGELFF,TGTGCCAGCAGCTTAGGAGGGGGTTCGGGGAACACCGGGGAGCTGTTTTTT
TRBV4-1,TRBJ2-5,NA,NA,CASSQDRRTLQETQYF,TGCGCCAGCAGCCAAGACCGAAGGACTTTACAAGAGACCCAGTACTTC
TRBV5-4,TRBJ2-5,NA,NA,CASSPQGLGETQYF,TGTGCCAGCAGCCCACAGGGTCTCGGAGAGACCCAGTACTTC
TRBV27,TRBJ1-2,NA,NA,CASSLRRGTQLYGYTF,TGTGCCAGCAGCCTACGGAGGGGGACGCAGCTTTATGGCTACACCTTC
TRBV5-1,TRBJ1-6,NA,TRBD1,CASSNQDRVVSPLHF,TGCGCCAGCAGTAATCAGGACAGGGTTGTTTCACCCCTCCACTTT
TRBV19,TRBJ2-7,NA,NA,CASSAERSSYEQYF,TGTGCCAGTAGTGCGGAGCGGAGCTCCTACGAGCAGTACTTC
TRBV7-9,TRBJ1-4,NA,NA,CASSLVRGLEEKLFF,TGTGCCAGCAGCTTAGTTCGGGGGTTAGAGGAAAAACTGTTTTTT
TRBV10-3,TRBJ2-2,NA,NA,CAISESEVSLFF,TGTGCCATCAGTGAGTCTGAAGTCTCGCTGTTTTTT
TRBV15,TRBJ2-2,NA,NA,CATSLGGLELFF,TGTGCCACCAGCCTCGGGGGTTTAGAGCTGTTTTTT
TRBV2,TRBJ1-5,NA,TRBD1,CASSTTGNNQPQHF,TGTGCCAGCAGTACGACAGGGAACAATCAGCCCCAGCATTTT
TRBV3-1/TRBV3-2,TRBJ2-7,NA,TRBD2,CASSPPGRANYEQYF,TGTGCCAGCAGCCCCCCAGGGAGGGCGAACTACGAGCAGTACTTC
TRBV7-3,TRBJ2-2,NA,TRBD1,CASEGQANTGELFF,TGTGCCAGTGAGGGACAGGCGAACACCGGGGAGCTGTTTTTT
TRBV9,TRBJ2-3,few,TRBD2,CASSVGLGEGDTQYF,TGTGCCAGCAGCGTAGGACTAGGGGAGGGAGATACGCAGTATTTT
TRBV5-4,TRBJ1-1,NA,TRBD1,CASSLRDRGREGTEAFF,TGTGCCAGCAGCTTGAGGGACAGGGGGCGAGAGGGCACTGAAGCTTTCTTT
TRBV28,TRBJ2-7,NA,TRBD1,CASSLGQVGDEQYF,TGTGCCAGCAGTCTCGGACAGGTTGGCGACGAGCAGTACTTC
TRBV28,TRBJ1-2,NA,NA,CASSVPGRRWGYTF,TGTGCCAGCAGTGTCCCCGGGAGACGGTGGGGCTACACCTTC
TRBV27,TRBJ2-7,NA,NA,CASRRDKSYEQYF,TGTGCCAGCAGACGGGACAAATCCTACGAGCAGTACTTC
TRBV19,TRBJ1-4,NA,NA,CASSILGAIPNEKLFF,TGTGCCAGTAGTATCCTGGGGGCCATTCCTAATGAAAAACTGTTTTTT
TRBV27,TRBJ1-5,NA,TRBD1,CASSFSGTVNQPQHF,TGTGCCAGCAGTTTCAGTGGGACAGTCAATCAGCCCCAGCATTTT
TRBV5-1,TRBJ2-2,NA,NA,CASSPVGAPNTGELFF,TGCGCCAGCAGCCCGGTGGGGGCGCCGAACACCGGGGAGCTGTTTTTT
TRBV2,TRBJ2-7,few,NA,CASRIVFGTKSYEQYF,TGTGCCAGCCGCATAGTTTTCGGGACGAAGTCCTACGAGCAGTACTTC
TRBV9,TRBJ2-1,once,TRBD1,CASSTRQGADNEQFF,TGTGCCAGCAGCACAAGACAGGGGGCTGACAATGAGCAGTTCTTC
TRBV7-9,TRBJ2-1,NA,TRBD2,CASALGGGSYNEQFF,TGTGCCAGCGCCCTGGGGGGGGGCTCCTACAATGAGCAGTTCTTC
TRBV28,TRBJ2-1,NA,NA,CASSSTGNEQFF,TGTGCCAGCAGTTCAACAGGGAATGAGCAGTTCTTC
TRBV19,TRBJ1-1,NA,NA,CASSITGGRMSEAFF,TGTGCCAGTAGTATAACCGGGGGGCGGATGTCTGAAGCTTTCTTT
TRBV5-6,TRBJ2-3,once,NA,CASSFVEGKDTQYF,TGTGCCAGCAGCTTTGTTGAAGGGAAAGATACGCAGTATTTT
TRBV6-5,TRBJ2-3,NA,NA,CASSPTWGRTDTQYF,TGTGCCAGCAGCCCCACCTGGGGCCGCACAGATACGCAGTATTTT
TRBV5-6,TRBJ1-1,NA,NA,CASSLPQNTEAFF,TGTGCCAGCAGCTTGCCGCAGAACACTGAAGCTTTCTTT
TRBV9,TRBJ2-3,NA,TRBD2,CASSVEAGGGTDTQYF,TGTGCCAGCAGCGTAGAGGCGGGGGGTGGTACAGATACGCAGTATTTT
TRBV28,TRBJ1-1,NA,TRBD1,CASRRTGGWYTEAFF,TGTGCCAGCAGGAGGACAGGGGGCTGGTACACTGAAGCTTTCTTT
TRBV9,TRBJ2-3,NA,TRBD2,CASSMGLAPDTQYF,TGTGCCAGCAGCATGGGACTAGCGCCAGATACGCAGTATTTT
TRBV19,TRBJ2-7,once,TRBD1,CARILQGAEEQYF,TGTGCCAGAATATTACAGGGGGCGGAGGAGCAGTACTTC
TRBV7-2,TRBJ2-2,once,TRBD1,CASSLGDRNTGELFF,TGTGCCAGCAGCCTTGGGGACAGAAACACCGGGGAGCTGTTTTTT
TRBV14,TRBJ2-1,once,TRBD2,CASSQGLAGGSHEQFF,TGTGCCAGCAGCCAAGGACTAGCGGGTGGGTCCCATGAGCAGTTCTTC
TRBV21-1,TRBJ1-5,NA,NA,CASSKGSAGRQPQHF,TGTGCCAGCAGCAAAGGGTCGGCAGGGCGGCAGCCCCAGCATTTT
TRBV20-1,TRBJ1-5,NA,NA,CSAHQWGVQHF,TGCAGTGCTCATCAGTGGGGGGTCCAGCATTTT
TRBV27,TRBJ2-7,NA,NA,CASSLRQGSYEQYF,TGTGCCAGCAGTTTACGGCAGGGGTCCTACGAGCAGTACTTC
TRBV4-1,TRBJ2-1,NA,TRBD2,CASSSYSKGDYIHFEQFF,TGCGCCAGCAGCTCATATAGCAAAGGGGACTATATTCATTTTGAGCAGTTCTTC
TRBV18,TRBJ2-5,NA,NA,CASSPPLDGETQYF,TGTGCCAGCTCACCCCCCCTAGACGGAGAGACCCAGTACTTC
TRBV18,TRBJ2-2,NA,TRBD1,CASSRQGTGELFF,TGTGCCAGCTCACGACAGGGGACCGGGGAGCTGTTTTTT
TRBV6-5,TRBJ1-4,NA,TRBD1,CASSYATGVYEKLFF,TGTGCCAGCAGTTACGCAACAGGGGTGTACGAAAAACTGTTTTTT
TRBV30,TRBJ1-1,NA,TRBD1,CAWGQDTEAFF,TGTGCCTGGGGACAGGACACTGAAGCTTTCTTT
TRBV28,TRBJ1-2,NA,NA,CASSSVNYGYTF,TGTGCCAGCAGTTCCGTTAACTATGGCTACACCTTC
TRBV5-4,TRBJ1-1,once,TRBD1,CASSFGQGFTEAFF,TGTGCCAGCAGCTTCGGACAGGGGTTCACTGAAGCTTTCTTT
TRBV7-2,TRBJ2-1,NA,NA,CASSPGLGEEFF,TGTGCCAGCAGCCCCGGGCTTGGGGAGGAGTTCTTC
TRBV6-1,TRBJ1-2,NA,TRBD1,CASSEGNRGGGYTF,TGTGCCAGCAGTGAGGGGAACAGGGGCGGAGGCTACACCTTC
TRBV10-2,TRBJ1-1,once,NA,CASKWEEAWAEAFF,TGCGCCAGCAAATGGGAAGAGGCTTGGGCTGAAGCTTTCTTT
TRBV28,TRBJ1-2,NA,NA,CASSRNSGYGYTF,TGTGCCAGCAGTCGTAACAGTGGGTATGGCTACACCTTC
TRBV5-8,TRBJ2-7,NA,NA,CASSFAGGYEQYF,TGTGCCAGCAGCTTTGCAGGGGGGTACGAGCAGTACTTC